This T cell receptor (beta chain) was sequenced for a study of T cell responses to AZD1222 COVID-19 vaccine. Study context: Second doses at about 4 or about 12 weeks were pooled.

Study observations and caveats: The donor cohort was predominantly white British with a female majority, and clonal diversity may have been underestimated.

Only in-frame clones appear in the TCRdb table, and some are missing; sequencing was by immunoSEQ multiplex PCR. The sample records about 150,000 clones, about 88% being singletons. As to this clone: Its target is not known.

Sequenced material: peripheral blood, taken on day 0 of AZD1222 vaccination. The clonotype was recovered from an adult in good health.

The CDR3 reads CATSDTLAGGSVHTQYF. CDR3 sequence (DNA): TGTGCCACCAGTGATACCCTAGCGGGGGGGTCCGTGCATACGCAGTATTTT. This sequence joins TRBV24-1 and TRBJ2-3; TRBD2 matches 12 bases. In germline, CDR1 is KGHDR, CDR2 SFDVKD. CDR3 length equals 17 residues. The ends lost 3 bases at V and 7 bases at J; junction bases unmatched: 10.